These T cell receptor beta chains were read from a single sample in a study of T-cell reconstitution after alpha-beta-depleted transplantation in children. TCRdb reprocessed the PCR reads with MiXCR, giving one entry per CDR3 protein. Among roughly 790,000 distinct CDR3 sequences, 16% were seen once, and the ten largest hold roughly 5%. Source: PBMCs, mostly from graft donor cells, taken 360 days after TCRalphabeta/CD19-depleted stem cell transplant. Source of these receptors: a male patient aged 10 to 17 who had a stem cell transplant for acute lymphoblastic leukemia, so the T cells may come from the graft donor. Both conserved end residues are part of each CDR3. A D gene is named only where the DNA matches it firmly. Clone size is shown for a subset of rows, as once, few, many or a class of expanded clone.

>TRBV12-3/TRBV12-4|-|few|TRBJ1-4
CASSLPRGGGNEKLFF
TGTGCCAGCAGCCTCCCACGGGGGGGAGGGAATGAAAAACTGTTTTTT
>TRBV7-6|-|many|TRBJ1-1
CASSRQRMNTEAFF
TGTGCCAGCAGCAGACAGAGGATGAACACTGAAGCTTTCTTT
>TRBV24-1|TRBD1|-|TRBJ2-5
CATSDSPGGSETQYF
TGTGCCACCAGTGATTCCCCAGGGGGATCGGAGACCCAGTACTTC
>TRBV11-2|TRBD2|many|TRBJ2-1
CASSLETPTSGYSYNEQFF
TGTGCCAGCAGCTTAGAGACCCCGACTAGCGGGTATTCCTACAATGAGCAGTTCTTC
>TRBV13|TRBD1|few|TRBJ1-2
CASSFFGQGIAWGYTF
TGTGCCAGCAGCTTCTTTGGACAGGGAATTGCCTGGGGCTACACCTTC
>TRBV27|-|-|TRBJ2-1
CASRGGRFNEQFF
TGTGCCAGCAGGGGGGGCCGGTTCAATGAGCAGTTCTTC
>TRBV19|TRBD2|many|TRBJ2-1
CASSTFGTSRDNEQFF
TGTGCCAGTAGTACCTTCGGGACTAGTAGGGACAATGAGCAGTTCTTC
>TRBV29-1|TRBD2|-|TRBJ2-1
CSVGSPTREGTLGQFF
TGCAGCGTTGGATCCCCTACGCGGGAGGGCACCCTAGGGCAGTTCTTC
>TRBV2|-|-|TRBJ2-7
CASSGYVPYEQYF
TGTGCCAGCAGTGGTTACGTTCCCTACGAGCAGTACTTC
>TRBV7-8|-|-|TRBJ1-5
CASSRVWASNQPQHF
TGTGCCAGCAGCCGCGTTTGGGCTAGCAATCAGCCCCAGCATTTT
>TRBV4-1|TRBD1|-|TRBJ1-5
CASSQVAGGVQPQHF
TGCGCCAGCAGCCAAGTGGCAGGGGGCGTCCAGCCCCAGCATTTT
>TRBV18|-|-|TRBJ2-7
CASSGLPGPYEQYF
TGTGCCAGCTCTGGACTACCGGGGCCCTACGAGCAGTACTTC
>TRBV5-1|-|-|TRBJ2-6
CASSLAATGANVLTF
TGCGCCAGCAGCTTGGCAGCGACGGGGGCCAACGTCCTGACTTTC
>TRBV7-8|-|few|TRBJ2-5
CASSFQASPGETQYF
TGTGCCAGCAGCTTCCAAGCGAGCCCCGGGGAGACCCAGTACTTC
>TRBV7-9|-|few|TRBJ2-7
CASSLAEGVRDEQYF
TGTGCCAGCAGCTTAGCCGAGGGCGTCAGGGACGAGCAGTACTTC
>TRBV11-1|-|few|TRBJ2-1
CAIRRGSYNEQFF
TGTGCCATCCGACGAGGCTCCTACAATGAGCAGTTCTTC
>TRBV12-3/TRBV12-4|-|many|TRBJ2-7
CASSNSYGSYEQYF
TGTGCCAGCAGTAACAGCTACGGGTCCTACGAGCAGTACTTC
>TRBV5-1|-|many|TRBJ2-3
CASSSVRTQYF
TGCGCCAGCAGCAGTGTCCGCACGCAGTATTTT
>TRBV5-1|-|few|TRBJ2-1
CASRPAGLVQFF
TGCGCCAGCAGGCCCGCTGGTTTGGTGCAGTTCTTC
>TRBV29-1|-|-|TRBJ1-3
CSVPSGNTIYF
TGCAGCGTTCCATCTGGAAACACCATATATTTT
>TRBV5-1|-|many|TRBJ2-2
CASSIAGELFF
TGCGCCAGCAGTATAGCCGGGGAGCTGTTTTTT
>TRBV19|-|few|TRBJ1-4
CASSTRGEKLFF
TGTGCCAGTAGCACACGAGGGGAAAAACTGTTTTTT
>TRBV25-1|-|-|TRBJ2-1
CASIPNLSSYNEQFF
TGTGCCAGCATTCCCAACCTAAGCTCCTACAATGAGCAGTTCTTC
>TRBV7-2|TRBD1|few|TRBJ2-7
CASSLRTGGYEQYF
TGTGCCAGCAGCTTACGGACAGGGGGCTACGAGCAGTACTTC
>TRBV19|TRBD2|-|TRBJ2-1
CASSITSGATYNEQFF
TGTGCCAGTAGTATCACTAGCGGGGCAACCTACAATGAGCAGTTCTTC
>TRBV19|TRBD2|-|TRBJ2-1
CASSIGSSGYNEQFF
TGTGCCAGTAGTATAGGCTCTAGCGGGTACAATGAGCAGTTCTTC
>TRBV12-3/TRBV12-4|-|-|TRBJ2-7
CASSLGQYNEQYF
TGTGCCAGCAGTTTGGGGCAGTACAACGAGCAGTACTTC
>TRBV5-1|TRBD2|many|TRBJ2-1
CASSSSGTNEQFF
TGCGCCAGCAGCTCGAGCGGGACCAATGAGCAGTTCTTC
>TRBV6-1|-|-|TRBJ2-5
CASSRRGLETQYF
TGTGCCAGCAGTAGGAGGGGGTTGGAGACCCAGTACTTC
>TRBV12-3/TRBV12-4|-|-|TRBJ2-7
CASSPDGGSYEQYF
TGTGCCAGCAGTCCGGACGGGGGCTCCTACGAGCAGTACTTC
>TRBV18|-|-|TRBJ2-1
CASSPPRGMSSYNEQFF
TGTGCCAGCTCACCACCCCGGGGTATGAGCTCCTACAATGAGCAGTTCTTC
>TRBV5-1|TRBD2|-|TRBJ2-1
CASSWLGLAEGLAGGPSYNEQFF
TGCGCCAGCAGCTGGTTGGGACTGGCCGAGGGGCTAGCGGGAGGGCCGTCCTACAATGAGCAGTTCTTC
>TRBV5-1|-|few|TRBJ1-6
CASSLESNNSPLHF
TGCGCCAGCAGCTTGGAGAGTAATAATTCACCCCTCCACTTT
>TRBV5-1|TRBD1|-|TRBJ1-5
CASSLEAGGGQPQHF
TGCGCCAGTAGCTTGGAGGCAGGGGGCGGCCAGCCCCAGCATTTT
>TRBV7-2|-|few|TRBJ1-1
CASRPTRATEAFF
TGTGCCAGCAGACCCACGAGGGCTACTGAAGCTTTCTTT
>TRBV5-1|-|-|TRBJ2-1
CASSSGDAPNEQFF
TGCGCCAGCAGCTCCGGGGACGCCCCCAATGAGCAGTTCTTC
>TRBV20-1|TRBD2|few|TRBJ2-5
CSAFPPGGSGRETQYF
TGCAGTGCTTTTCCCCCCGGGGGTAGCGGGAGAGAGACCCAGTACTTC
>TRBV24-1|-|few|TRBJ2-1
CATSETDRENDQFF
TGTGCCACCAGTGAAACGGACCGGGAAAATGATCAGTTCTTC
>TRBV29-1|-|-|TRBJ2-1
CSVDWGQLYNEQFF
TGCAGCGTTGATTGGGGACAACTCTACAATGAGCAGTTCTTC
>TRBV9|TRBD2|few|TRBJ2-1
CASSVGSGRSNEQFF
TGTGCCAGCAGCGTAGGGAGCGGGAGGAGCAATGAGCAGTTCTTC
>TRBV7-3|TRBD2|-|TRBJ2-1
CASTTGLAGLNEQFF
TGTGCCAGCACCACCGGACTAGCGGGTCTCAATGAGCAGTTCTTC
>TRBV3-1|-|-|TRBJ2-5
CASSHAWMGNQETQYF
TGTGCCAGCAGCCATGCCTGGATGGGCAACCAAGAGACCCAGTACTTC
>TRBV7-2|TRBD2|few|TRBJ2-1
CASSWLTSGRGNEQFF
TGTGCCAGCAGTTGGCTGACTAGCGGGAGGGGTAATGAGCAGTTCTTC
>TRBV2|-|-|TRBJ2-1
CASKGRDNEQFF
TGTGCCAGCAAGGGGCGGGACAATGAGCAGTTCTTC
>TRBV7-9|-|-|TRBJ2-3
CAIPHPQDTQYF
TGTGCCATCCCCCATCCCCAAGATACGCAGTATTTT
>TRBV29-1|TRBD2|few|TRBJ2-3
CSVGGRTDTQYF
TGCAGCGTTGGCGGGAGAACAGATACGCAGTATTTT
>TRBV4-2|TRBD2|many|TRBJ2-7
CASSGPGTSGMQYF
TGTGCCAGCAGCGGACCCGGGACTAGCGGGATGCAGTACTTC
>TRBV27|-|many|TRBJ2-3
CASSSPIAISTDTQYF
TGTGCCAGCAGTTCCCCGATAGCGATTAGCACAGATACGCAGTATTTT
>TRBV27|-|many|TRBJ2-7
CASSLQDGEYYEQYF
TGTGCCAGCAGTTTACAGGACGGGGAGTATTACGAGCAGTACTTC
>TRBV5-1|-|few|TRBJ1-3
CASSSLQGNSGNTIYF
TGCGCCAGCAGCTCACTTCAGGGGAACTCTGGAAACACCATATATTTT
>TRBV2|-|-|TRBJ2-4
CASSGPALGENIQYF
TGTGCCAGCAGTGGACCAGCCCTAGGAGAAAACATTCAGTACTTC
>TRBV4-2|-|few|TRBJ2-7
CASSQVLAHSYEQYF
TGTGCCAGCAGCCAAGTTCTAGCCCACTCCTACGAGCAGTACTTC
>TRBV2|TRBD1|few|TRBJ2-1
CASRNYRGANNEQFF
TGTGCCAGCAGGAACTACAGGGGAGCTAACAATGAGCAGTTCTTC
>TRBV5-1|-|few|TRBJ2-1
CASSLAVPGNEQFF
TGCGCCAGCAGCTTGGCGGTGCCAGGGAATGAGCAGTTCTTC
>TRBV20-1|-|many|TRBJ1-2
CSAGRENYGYTF
TGCAGTGCTGGCAGGGAGAACTATGGCTACACCTTC